A single sample gave rise to the 19 T cell receptor beta chains below, sequenced in a study of blood T cell repertoires in COVID-19. TCRdb keeps only in-frame clones here, not all; method: immunoSEQ multiplex PCR. The table includes tens of thousands of clones, about 80% detected once. The specimen sequenced was peripheral blood. The source is a human donor in a cohort sampled during active COVID-19.

The chain is built from TRBV11-2 and TRBJ2-3; D remains ambiguous. In germline, CDR1 is SGHAT, CDR2 FQNNGV. CDR3 length: 14 amino acids. The V gene lost 4 bases and the J gene lost 5 bases, with 13 bases spanning the gap. CDR3 in DNA: TGTGCCAGCAGCTCTCACCCTAGTAGAGATACGCAGTATTTT. Translated, it gives CASSSHPSRDTQYF.

The chain joins TRBV7-9 to TRBJ2-1, with 7 nucleotides matching TRBD2. The junction had 2 bases not matched to a gene; V was cut back by 4 bases and J by 2 bases. The germline CDR1 and CDR2 sequences are SEHNR and FQNEAQ (reference sequence). The CDR3 sequence is 14 residues long. CDR3 sequence reads: CASSSGTTYNEQFF. The CDR3 coding sequence is TGTGCCAGCAGCTCCGGGACTACCTACAATGAGCAGTTCTTC.

V gene TRBV5-5 combines with J gene TRBJ1-4; TRBD1 might be the D (6 bases). The germline V gene encodes CDR1 SGHKS and CDR2 YYEKEE (reference sequence). This CDR3 region has 16 residues. Trimming cost V 3 bases and J 0 bases, with 12 bases left between them. In nucleotides, the CDR3 is TGTGCCAGCAGCTCAGACAGGTCTGCAACTAATGAAAAACTGTTTTTT. Translated, it gives CASSSDRSATNEKLFF. The full variable domain, in which reference TRBV5-5 and TRBJ1-4 provide the parts outside the CDR3, is DAGVTQSPTHLIKTRGQQVTLRCSPISGHKSVSWYQQVLGQGPQFIFQYYEKEERGRGNFPDRFSARQFPNYSSELNVNALLLGDSALYLCASSSDRSATNEKLFFGSGTQLSVL.

The chain links TRBV14 to TRBJ2-5, with TRBD2 as a possible D gene (6 bases). V dropped 6 bases and J dropped 2 bases, with 13 bases sitting between them. CDR1 is SGHDN and CDR2 is FVKESK in the germline V gene. This CDR3 is built from 14 residues. CDR3 coding DNA: TGTGCCAGCAGGGGGAGCGGGCGTCAAGAGACCCAGTACTTC. This codes for CASRGSGRQETQYF.

The chain joins TRBV7-8 to TRBJ1-6; D is possibly TRBD1 (5 bases). CDR1 and CDR2 (germline): SGHVS, FQNEAQ. The CDR3 covers 15 residues. Trimming left V 0 bases short and J 9 bases short, with 12 bases between. CDR3: CASSLAQGGSSPLHF. DNA of the CDR3: TGTGCCAGCAGCTTAGCGCAGGGAGGTAGTTCACCCCTCCACTTT.

The rearrangement links TRBV5-1 to TRBJ1-5; D is undetermined. CDR1 SGHRS and CDR2 YFSETQ come from the germline V gene. V was pared by 0 bases and J by 0 bases, with 7 bases between. The length of the CDR3 is 15 residues. The DNA of the CDR3 is TGCGCCAGCAGCTTGGGCACTCATAGCAATCAGCCCCAGCATTTT. Residues: CASSLGTHSNQPQHF.

The V and J genes are TRBV6-5 and TRBJ2-7; TRBD1 matches 10 bases. The CDR3 has 15 amino acids. CDR1 and CDR2 from the germline V gene are MNHEY and SVGAGI. V shed 2 bases, J shed 6 bases, and the junction held 7 bases outside the gene matches. This chain's CDR3 is CASSYKGTGDAEQYF. CDR3 in DNA: TGTGCCAGCAGTTACAAGGGGACAGGGGACGCCGAGCAGTACTTC.

A few counts support this clone. The gene calls are TRBV9 and TRBJ1-2, with D possibly matching TRBD1 (6 bases). V dropped 5 bases and J dropped 4 bases, with 21 bases sitting between them. The CDR3 sequence is 16 residues long. Germline V lookup: CDR1 SGDLS, CDR2 YYNGEE. In DNA form, the CDR3 reads TGTGCCAGCAGTTACCCCGGGGGGCGCTGGAGCTATGGCTACACCTTC. Translating it yields CASSYPGGRWSYGYTF.

V gene TRBV10-3 combines with J gene TRBJ2-3; the match to TRBD2 covers 9 bases. CDR3 length equals 15 residues. Germline V gene lookup returns CDR1 ENHRY and CDR2 SYGVKD. Trimming cost V 3 bases and J 6 bases; bases outside gene matches: 7. CDR3 DNA sequence: TGTGCCATCAGTGATAGCGGGAGCTATGCTGATACGCAGTATTTT. Amino acid sequence: CAISDSGSYADTQYF.

The CDR3 sequence: CASSMVYRGRGSTEAFF. DNA for the CDR3: TGTGCCAGCAGCATGGTTTACAGGGGGCGAGGTAGCACTGAAGCTTTCTTT. This rearrangement joins TRBV7-3 to TRBJ1-1; 9 nucleotides align to TRBD1. J lost 4 bases, V lost 5 bases, and 14 bases had no gene match. The germline V gene encodes CDR1 SGHTA and CDR2 FQGTGA. The CDR3 loop spans 17 amino acids.

The chain joins TRBV11-3 to TRBJ2-4; tentative D call: TRBD1 (6 bases). The CDR3 has 14 residues. In germline, CDR1 is SGHNT, CDR2 YENEEA. V was clipped by 6 bases and J by 4 bases, with 13 bases between them. This CDR3 reads CASSSGQPKNIQYF. The CDR3 DNA sequence: TGTGCCAGCAGTTCCGGACAGCCAAAAAACATTCAGTACTTC.

The CDR3: CATSTSYNEQFF. In nucleotides, the CDR3 is TGTGCCACCAGTACAAGTTACAATGAGCAGTTCTTC. This chain uses TRBV24-1 with TRBJ2-1, with D unresolved. The CDR3 loop spans 12 amino acids. V was trimmed by 6 bases and J by 4 bases, leaving 6 bases between them. Per germline, CDR1 KGHDR and CDR2 SFDVKD.

The rearrangement links TRBV11-2 to TRBJ1-2; TRBD1 might be the D (5 bases). Trimming shortened V by 1 base and J by 8 bases, and 14 bases separated the two germline ends. The CDR3 has 14 residues. The germline V gene encodes CDR1 SGHAT and CDR2 FQNNGV. This CDR3 is CASSLGQRRRGYTF. Written as DNA, the CDR3 is TGTGCCAGCAGCTTAGGACAGCGTAGAAGGGGCTACACCTTC.

The V call is TRBV11-2, the J call TRBJ2-1, with D possibly TRBD2 on 6 matching bases. Germline V lookup: CDR1 SGHAT, CDR2 FQNNGV. Trimming shortened V by 2 bases and J by 4 bases, and 12 bases separated the two germline ends. This CDR3 comprises 15 residues. The CDR3 DNA reads TGTGCCAGCAGCTTAAGGGAGGAGAAATACAATGAGCAGTTCTTC. The encoded protein is CASSLREEKYNEQFF.

This rearrangement joins TRBV5-6 to TRBJ1-2, with D perhaps TRBD1 (6 bases). Between the trimmed V and J ends, which lost 4 bases and 4 bases, there was a span of 14 bases. Germline values: CDR1 SGHDT, CDR2 YYEEEE. There are 14 residues in the CDR3. Here the CDR3 DNA reads TGTGCCAGCAGCCCCTTAGACAGGTCCTATGGCTACACCTTC. This codes for CASSPLDRSYGYTF.

V usage is TRBV27 and J usage is TRBJ2-7; D is possibly TRBD2 (5 bases). Germline V lookup: CDR1 MNHEY, CDR2 SMNVEV (reference sequence). The germline V and J ends were trimmed by 3 bases and 3 bases, with 15 bases remaining between them. The CDR3 spans 15 residues. In DNA, the CDR3 is TGTGCCAGCAGTTTTGCAGGACTCCTTGGCTACGAGCAGTACTTC. Amino acids: CASSFAGLLGYEQYF.

This chain links TRBV19 with TRBJ2-7; 8 bases match TRBD2. Germline assignment: CDR1 LNHDA and CDR2 SQIVND (reference sequence). The CDR3 loop spans 14 amino acids. Germline trimming cut 5 bases from V and 2 bases from J; bases unmatched to any gene: 5. DNA of the CDR3: TGTGCCAGTAGTCTGGGACTAGGGACCTACGAGCAGTACTTC. It specifies CASSLGLGTYEQYF.

The genes are TRBV9 and TRBJ2-7; D gene ambiguous. The CDR3 loop spans 15 amino acids. Germline CDR1 and CDR2: SGDLS and YYNGEE. The germline V and J ends were trimmed by 4 bases and 3 bases, with 17 bases remaining between them. CDR3 nucleotide sequence: TGTGCCAGCAGCCCCAATCGGTTCGCCTTCTACGAGCAGTACTTC. It translates to CASSPNRFAFYEQYF.

Turning to this clone: A read error may produce the germline difference seen at one junction end. The chain has TRBV7-7 and TRBJ2-2; D not certain. The germline gives CDR1 SSHAT, CDR2 FNYEAQ (reference sequence). CDR3 size: 11 residues. CDR3 sequence reads: CASSQTGELFF. The CDR3 region has the DNA TGTGCTAGCAGCCAGACCGGGGAGCTGTTTTTT. The full variable domain, rest sourced from reference TRBV7-7 and TRBJ2-2, is GAGVSQSPRYKVTKRGQDVTLRCDPISSHATLYWYQQALGQGPEFLTYFNYEAQPDKSGLPSDRFSAERPEGSISTLTIQRTEQRDSAMYRCASSQTGELFFGEGSRLTVL.